This T cell receptor (beta chain) was identified in a study of cytomegalovirus exposure and HLA in healthy donors. Broader study findings: Association with HLA alleles at 0.05 false discovery rate was found for about 17,000 TCR beta sequences in a later analysis. In vitro experiments confirmed that three CMV-associated chains were specific for CMV antigens.

The PCR employed 60 Vbeta primers together with 13 Jbeta primers. The protocol was immunoSEQ multiplex PCR, while the TCRdb copy is restricted to in-frame clones and leaves out a portion. The table shows 130,000 to 150,000 clones, with over 75% occurring only once. This CDR3 is 20 amino acids long. Looked up from germline, CDR1 is MNHNS and CDR2 is SASEGT. The V segment lost 3 bases and the J segment 7 bases; nucleotides outside the gene matches: 23. As for this clone: Its cognate antigen is unknown.

This receptor was taken from a man under 40 in good health and CMV-seronegative. The sample comprised PBMCs. The genes are TRBV6-1 and TRBJ1-5; 8 bases match TRBD1. The CDR3: CASSDRSVRQGRLLLQPQHF. CDR3 DNA sequence: TGTGCCAGCAGTGACCGTTCGGTAAGACAGGGGCGCTTGTTGTTACAGCCCCAGCATTTT.